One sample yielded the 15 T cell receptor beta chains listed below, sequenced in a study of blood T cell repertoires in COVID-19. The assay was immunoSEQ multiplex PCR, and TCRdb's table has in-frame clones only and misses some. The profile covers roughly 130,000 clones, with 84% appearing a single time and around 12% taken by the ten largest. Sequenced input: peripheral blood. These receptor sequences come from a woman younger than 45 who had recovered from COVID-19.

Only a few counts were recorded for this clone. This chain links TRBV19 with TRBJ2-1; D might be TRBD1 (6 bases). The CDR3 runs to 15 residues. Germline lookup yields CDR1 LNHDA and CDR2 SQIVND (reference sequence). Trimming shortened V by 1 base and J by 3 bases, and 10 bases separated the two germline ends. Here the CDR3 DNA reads TGTGCCAGTAGTATAGCAGGGGCCGGCTACAATGAGCAGTTCTTC. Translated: CASSIAGAGYNEQFF.

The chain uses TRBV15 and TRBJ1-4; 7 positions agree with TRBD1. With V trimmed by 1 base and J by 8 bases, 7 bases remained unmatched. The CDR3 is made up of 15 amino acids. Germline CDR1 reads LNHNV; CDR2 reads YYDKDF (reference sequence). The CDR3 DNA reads TGTGCCACCAGCAGAGTGCGGACAGGAGACGAAAAACTGTTTTTT. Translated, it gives CATSRVRTGDEKLFF.

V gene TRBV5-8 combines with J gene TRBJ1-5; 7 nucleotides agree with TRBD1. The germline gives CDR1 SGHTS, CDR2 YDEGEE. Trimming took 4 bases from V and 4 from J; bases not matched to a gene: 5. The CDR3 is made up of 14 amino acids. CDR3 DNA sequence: TGTGCCAGCAGCAGGGACAGCATTAATCAGCCCCAGCATTTT. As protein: CASSRDSINQPQHF.

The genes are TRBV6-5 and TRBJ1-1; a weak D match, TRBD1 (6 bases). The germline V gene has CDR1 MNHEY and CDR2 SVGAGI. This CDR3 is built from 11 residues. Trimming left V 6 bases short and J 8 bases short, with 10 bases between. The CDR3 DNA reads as TGTGCCAGCAGCACCGGGACAGAAGCTTTCTTT. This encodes CASSTGTEAFF.

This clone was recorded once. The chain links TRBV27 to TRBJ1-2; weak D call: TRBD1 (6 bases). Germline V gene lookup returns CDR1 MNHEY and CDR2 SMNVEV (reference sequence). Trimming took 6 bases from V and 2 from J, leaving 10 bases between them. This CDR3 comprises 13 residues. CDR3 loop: CASRRTGNYGYTF. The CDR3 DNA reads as TGTGCCAGCAGACGTACAGGGAACTATGGCTACACCTTC.

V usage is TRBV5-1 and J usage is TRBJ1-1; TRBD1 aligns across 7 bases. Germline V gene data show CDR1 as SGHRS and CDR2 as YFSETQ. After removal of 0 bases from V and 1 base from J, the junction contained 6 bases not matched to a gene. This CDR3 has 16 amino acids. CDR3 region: CASSLGGGRANTEAFF. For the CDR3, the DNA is TGCGCCAGCAGCTTGGGAGGGGGCCGAGCGAACACTGAAGCTTTCTTT.

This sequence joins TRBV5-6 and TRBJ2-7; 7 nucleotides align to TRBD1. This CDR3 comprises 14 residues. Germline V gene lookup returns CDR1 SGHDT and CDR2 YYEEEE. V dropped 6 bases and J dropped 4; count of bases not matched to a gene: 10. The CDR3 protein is CASTRPGQRYEQYF. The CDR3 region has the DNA TGTGCCAGCACCAGACCGGGACAGAGGTACGAGCAGTACTTC. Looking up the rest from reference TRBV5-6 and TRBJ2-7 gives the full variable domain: DAGVTQSPTHLIKTRGQQVTLRCSPKSGHDTVSWYQQALGQGPQFIFQYYEEEERQRGNFPDRFSGHQFPNYSSELNVNALLLGDSALYLCASTRPGQRYEQYFGPGTRLTVT.

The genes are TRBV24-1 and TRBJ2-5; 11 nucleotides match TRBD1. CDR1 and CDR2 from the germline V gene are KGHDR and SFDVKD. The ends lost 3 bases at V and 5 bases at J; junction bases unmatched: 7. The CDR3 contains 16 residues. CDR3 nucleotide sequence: TGTGCCACCAGTGATCCCGGGACAGGGGGAGGGGAGACCCAGTACTTC. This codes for CATSDPGTGGGETQYF.

The CDR3 DNA reads TGTGCCAGCAGCCGTCGGGGGAGCTCCTACGAGCAGTACTTC. Its translation is CASSRRGSSYEQYF. This chain joins TRBV5-6 and TRBJ2-7; weak D call: TRBD2 (6 bases). CDR1 and CDR2 from the germline V gene are SGHDT and YYEEEE. Trimming left V 4 bases short and J 0 bases short, with 11 bases between. The CDR3 runs 14 residues.

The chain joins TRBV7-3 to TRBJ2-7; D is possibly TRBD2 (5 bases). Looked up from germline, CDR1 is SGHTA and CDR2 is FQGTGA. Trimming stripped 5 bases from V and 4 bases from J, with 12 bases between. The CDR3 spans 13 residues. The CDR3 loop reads CASSLHEGYEQYF. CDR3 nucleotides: TGTGCCAGCAGCCTCCACGAGGGTTACGAGCAGTACTTC.

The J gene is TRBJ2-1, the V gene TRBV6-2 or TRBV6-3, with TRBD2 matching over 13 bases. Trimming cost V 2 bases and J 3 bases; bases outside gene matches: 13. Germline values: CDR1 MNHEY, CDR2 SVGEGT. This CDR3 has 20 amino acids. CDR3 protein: CASSYSTSGRARGSYNEQFF. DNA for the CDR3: TGTGCCAGCAGTTACAGTACTAGCGGGAGGGCCAGAGGAAGCTACAATGAGCAGTTCTTC.

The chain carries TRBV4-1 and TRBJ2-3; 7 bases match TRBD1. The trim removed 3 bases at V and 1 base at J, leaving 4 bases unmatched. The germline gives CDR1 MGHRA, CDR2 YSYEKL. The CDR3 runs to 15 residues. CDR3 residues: CASSQGQSGTDTQYF. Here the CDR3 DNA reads TGCGCCAGCAGCCAGGGACAGTCGGGCACAGATACGCAGTATTTT.

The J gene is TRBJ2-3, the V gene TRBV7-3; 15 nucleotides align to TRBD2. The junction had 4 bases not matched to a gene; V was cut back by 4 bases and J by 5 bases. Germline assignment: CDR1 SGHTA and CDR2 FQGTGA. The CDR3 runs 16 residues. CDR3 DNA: TGTGCCAGCAGCTCCGGACTAGCGGGAGGGTTAGATACGCAGTATTTT. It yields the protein CASSSGLAGGLDTQYF. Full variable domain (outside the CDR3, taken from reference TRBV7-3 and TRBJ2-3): GAGVSQTPSNKVTEKGKYVELRCDPISGHTALYWYRQSLGQGPEFLIYFQGTGAADDSGLPNDRFFAVRPEGSVSTLKIQRTERGDSAVYLCASSSGLAGGLDTQYFGPGTRLTVL.

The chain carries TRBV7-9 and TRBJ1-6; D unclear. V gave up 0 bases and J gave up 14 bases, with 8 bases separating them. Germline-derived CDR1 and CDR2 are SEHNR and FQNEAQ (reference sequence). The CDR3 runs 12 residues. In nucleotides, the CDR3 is TGTGCCAGCAGCTTAGCGATGGCGGCCCTCCACTTT. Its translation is CASSLAMAALHF.

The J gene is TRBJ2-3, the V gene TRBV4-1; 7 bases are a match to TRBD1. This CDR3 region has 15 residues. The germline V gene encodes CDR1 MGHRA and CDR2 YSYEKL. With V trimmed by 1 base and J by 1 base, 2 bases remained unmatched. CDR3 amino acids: CASSQGTGGTDTQYF. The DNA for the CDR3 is TGCGCCAGCAGCCAAGGAACAGGGGGCACAGATACGCAGTATTTT.